This T cell receptor beta chain was found in a study of CD8+CD57+ T cells in acquired aplastic anemia. Whole-study context: Mean yield of DNA from sorted CD4+ and CD8+ cells was approximately 3 ug. Regarding the study as a whole: Significance was not reached for CD8+ Simpson's diversity between patients and controls. The study identified around 28 CD8+ CDR3 sequences shared by patients and controls.

V lost 3 bases and J 8 bases, leaving 13 bases between the germline ends. Germline V gene sequence: CDR1 DFQATT, CDR2 SNEGSKA (reference sequence). The CDR3 is made up of 12 amino acids. Note on this clonotype: Its target is not known.

The study profiled TCR beta VDJ and CDR3 using genomic DNA as template. TCRdb called the reads again in MiXCR, with one record for every CDR3 protein. The data hold roughly 180,000 distinct CDR3 sequences, with 64% observed a single time. This receptor was taken from a human donor with severe aplastic anemia or a healthy control (not recorded which). The V gene is TRBV20-1, the J gene TRBJ1-2; D uncertain. The sequenced sample was sorted CD4+, CD8+, or CD8+CD57+ T cells (not recorded which) from PBMCs. CDR3 sequence (DNA): TGCAGTGCTAGTGTCCAGGCGAGGGGCTACACCTTC. Protein: CSASVQARGYTF.